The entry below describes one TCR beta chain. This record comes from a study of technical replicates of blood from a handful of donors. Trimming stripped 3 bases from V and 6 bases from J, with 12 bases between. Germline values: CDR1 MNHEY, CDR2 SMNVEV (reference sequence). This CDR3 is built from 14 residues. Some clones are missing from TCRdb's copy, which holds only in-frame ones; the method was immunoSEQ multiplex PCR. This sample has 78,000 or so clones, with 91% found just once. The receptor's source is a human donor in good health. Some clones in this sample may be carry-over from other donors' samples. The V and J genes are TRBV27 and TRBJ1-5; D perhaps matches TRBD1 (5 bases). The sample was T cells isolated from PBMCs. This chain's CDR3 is CASSFAQGGQPQHF. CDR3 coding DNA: TGTGCCAGCAGTTTCGCCCAGGGCGGTCAGCCCCAGCATTTT.